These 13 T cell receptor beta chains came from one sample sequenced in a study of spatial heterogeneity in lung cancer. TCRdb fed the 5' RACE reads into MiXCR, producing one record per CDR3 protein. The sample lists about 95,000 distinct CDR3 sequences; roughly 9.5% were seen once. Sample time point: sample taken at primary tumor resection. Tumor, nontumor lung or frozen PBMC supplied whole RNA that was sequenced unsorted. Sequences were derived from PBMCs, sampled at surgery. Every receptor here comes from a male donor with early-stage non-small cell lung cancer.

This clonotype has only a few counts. The CDR3 nucleotides are TGTGCCAGCTCACCCGGAGGGGGAGGATATTCACCCCTCCACTTT. Translated: CASSPGGGGYSPLHF. The rearrangement joins TRBV18 to TRBJ1-6; TRBD1 is a possible D gene (6 bases). V lost 3 bases, J lost 8 bases, and 14 bases lay in between. Germline V gene sequence: CDR1 KGHSH, CDR2 LQKENI. There are 15 residues in the CDR3.

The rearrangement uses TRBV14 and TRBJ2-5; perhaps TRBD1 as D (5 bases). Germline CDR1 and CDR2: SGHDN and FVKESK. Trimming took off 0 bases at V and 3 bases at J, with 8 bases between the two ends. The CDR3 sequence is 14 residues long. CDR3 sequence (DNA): TGTGCCAGCAGCCAAGATCCCAGGGAAGAGACCCAGTACTTC. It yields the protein CASSQDPREETQYF. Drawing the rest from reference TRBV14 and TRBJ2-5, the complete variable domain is EAGVTQFPSHSVIEKGQTVTLRCDPISGHDNLYWYRRVMGKEIKFLLHFVKESKQDESGMPNNRFLAERTGGTYSTLKVQPAELEDSGVYFCASSQDPREETQYFGPGTRLLVL.

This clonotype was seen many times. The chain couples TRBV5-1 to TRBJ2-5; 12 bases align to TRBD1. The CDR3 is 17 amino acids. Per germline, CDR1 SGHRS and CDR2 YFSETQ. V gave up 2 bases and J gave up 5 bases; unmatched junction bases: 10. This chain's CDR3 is CASSLIPGTGGAETQYF. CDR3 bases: TGCGCCAGCAGCTTAATTCCCGGGACAGGGGGCGCGGAGACCCAGTACTTC.

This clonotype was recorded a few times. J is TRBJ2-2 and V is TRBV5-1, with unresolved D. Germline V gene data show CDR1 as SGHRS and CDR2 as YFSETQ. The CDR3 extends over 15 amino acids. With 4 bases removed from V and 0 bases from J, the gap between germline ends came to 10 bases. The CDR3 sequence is CASSPLTPNTGELFF. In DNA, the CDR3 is TGCGCCAGCAGCCCCCTGACACCGAACACCGGGGAGCTGTTTTTT.

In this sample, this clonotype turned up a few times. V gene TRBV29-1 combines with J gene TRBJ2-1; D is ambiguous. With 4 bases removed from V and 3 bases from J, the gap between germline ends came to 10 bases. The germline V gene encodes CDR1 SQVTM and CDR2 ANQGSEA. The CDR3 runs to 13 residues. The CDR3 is CSVGKGIYNEQFF. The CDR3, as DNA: TGCAGCGTTGGAAAGGGCATCTACAATGAGCAGTTCTTC.

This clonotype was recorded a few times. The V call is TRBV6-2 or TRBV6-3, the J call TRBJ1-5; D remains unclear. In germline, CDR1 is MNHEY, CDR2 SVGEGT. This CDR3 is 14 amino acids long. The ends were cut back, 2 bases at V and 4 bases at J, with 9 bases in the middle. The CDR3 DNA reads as TGTGCCAGCAGTTACGGGTTCCAAAATCAGCCCCAGCATTTT. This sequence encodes CASSYGFQNQPQHF.

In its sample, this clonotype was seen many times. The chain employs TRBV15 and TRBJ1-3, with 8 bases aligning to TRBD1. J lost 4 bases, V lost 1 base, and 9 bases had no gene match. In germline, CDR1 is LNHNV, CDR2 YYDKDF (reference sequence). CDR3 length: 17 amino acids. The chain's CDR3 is CATSRVGDRPSGNTIYF. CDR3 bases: TGTGCCACCAGCAGAGTGGGGGACAGGCCGTCCGGAAACACCATATATTTT.

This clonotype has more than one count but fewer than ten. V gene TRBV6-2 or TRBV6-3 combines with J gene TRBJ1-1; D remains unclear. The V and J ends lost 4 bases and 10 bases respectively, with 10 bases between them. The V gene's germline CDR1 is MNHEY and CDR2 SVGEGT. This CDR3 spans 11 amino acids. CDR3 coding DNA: TGTGCCAGCAGTTGGGCCTGGGGAGCTTTCTTT. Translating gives CASSWAWGAFF.

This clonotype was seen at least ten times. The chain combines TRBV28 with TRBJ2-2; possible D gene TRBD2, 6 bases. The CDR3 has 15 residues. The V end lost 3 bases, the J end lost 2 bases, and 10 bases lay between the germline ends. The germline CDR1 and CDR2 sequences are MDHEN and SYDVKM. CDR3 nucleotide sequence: TGTGCCAGCAGTTTCTCTAGCGCTAACACCGGGGAGCTGTTTTTT. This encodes CASSFSSANTGELFF.

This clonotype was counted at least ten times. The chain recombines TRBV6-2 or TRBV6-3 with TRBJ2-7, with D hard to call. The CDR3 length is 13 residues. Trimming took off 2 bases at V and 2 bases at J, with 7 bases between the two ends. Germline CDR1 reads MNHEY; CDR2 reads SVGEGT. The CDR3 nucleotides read TGTGCCAGCAGTTACGGACGGCCCTACGAGCAGTACTTC. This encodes CASSYGRPYEQYF.

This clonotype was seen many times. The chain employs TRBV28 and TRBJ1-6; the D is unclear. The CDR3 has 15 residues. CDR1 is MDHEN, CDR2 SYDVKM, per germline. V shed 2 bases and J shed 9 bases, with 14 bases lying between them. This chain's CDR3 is CASSLGPREASPLHF. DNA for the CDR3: TGTGCCAGCAGTTTAGGCCCTCGTGAGGCTTCACCCCTCCACTTT.

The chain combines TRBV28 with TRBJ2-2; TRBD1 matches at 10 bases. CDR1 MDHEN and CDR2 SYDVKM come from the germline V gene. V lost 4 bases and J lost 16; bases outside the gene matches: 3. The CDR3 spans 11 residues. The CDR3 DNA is TGTGCCAGCAGTTCCTGGGACAGGGGGTTTTTT. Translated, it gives CASSSWDRGFF.

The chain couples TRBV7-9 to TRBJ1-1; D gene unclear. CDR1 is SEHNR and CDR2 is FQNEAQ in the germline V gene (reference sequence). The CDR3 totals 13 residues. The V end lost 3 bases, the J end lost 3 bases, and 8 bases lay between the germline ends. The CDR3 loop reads CASSFTRDTEAFF. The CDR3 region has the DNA TGTGCCAGCAGCTTTACAAGGGACACTGAAGCTTTCTTT.